A single sample is the source of the 18 T cell receptor beta chains below, sequenced in a study of regulatory T cells in long-lasting Graves disease. Relying on iRepertoire HTBI primers and Arm-PCR of CDR3 regions, the team built TCR beta libraries. TCRdb used MiXCR to reprocess the multiplex PCR reads, holding one entry per CDR3 protein. Of fewer than 550,000 distinct CDR3 sequences listed, roughly 17% are singletons. Noted time point: newly diagnosed GD, antithyroid drugs for less than 3 months. From RNA extracted from PBMCs, the TCR library was made. This same sample was also part of a study on T cells in Graves' hyperthyroidism and ophthalmopathy.

The sequences come from peripheral blood mononuclear cells (PBMCs), collected at new diagnosis, from a patient treated with antithyroid drugs. The receptors originated from a woman aged 18-29 years with Graves disease.

This clonotype was detected ten times or more. This chain uses TRBV11-2 with TRBJ2-6; no reliable D call. Germline CDR1 SGHAT, CDR2 FQNNGV. Trimming took 3 bases from V and 0 from J, leaving 9 bases between them. The CDR3 has 16 amino acids. CDR3 nucleotides: TGTGCCAGCAGCTTTAAGGGATTCTCTGGGGCCAACGTCCTGACTTTC. Translation gives CASSFKGFSGANVLTF.

The rearrangement uses TRBV20-1 and TRBJ1-6; D unclear. This CDR3 region has 15 residues. Trimming took 4 bases from V and 6 from J, leaving 16 bases between them. Per germline, CDR1 DFQATT and CDR2 SNEGSKA (reference sequence). The CDR3, as DNA: TGCAGTGCTACGAAGACCGTACATGTTAATTCACCCCTCCACTTT. Encoded protein: CSATKTVHVNSPLHF.

This clonotype was recorded at least ten times. The chain uses TRBV11-2 and TRBJ2-3, with 11 bases identical to TRBD2. The V and J ends lost 6 bases and 2 bases, in that order; junction bases with no gene match: 4. The V gene's germline CDR1 is SGHAT and CDR2 FQNNGV. The CDR3 runs to 15 residues. The CDR3 DNA is TGTGCCAGCAGTCTAGCGGGAGGCTACACAGATACGCAGTATTTT. This translates into CASSLAGGYTDTQYF. Full variable domain (missing parts from reference TRBV11-2 and TRBJ2-3): EAGVAQSPRYKIIEKRQSVAFWCNPISGHATLYWYQQILGQGPKLLIQFQNNGVVDDSQLPKDRFSAERLKGVDSTLKIQPAKLEDSAVYLCASSLAGGYTDTQYFGPGTRLTVL.

This clonotype was seen only a few times. V gene TRBV7-3 combines with J gene TRBJ2-1; 10 positions agree with TRBD2. Germline V lookup: CDR1 SGHTA, CDR2 FQGTGA. The J segment lost 6 bases and the V segment lost 4 bases, leaving 6 bases of the junction unmatched. The CDR3 is 15 amino acids. CDR3: CASSSLAGVANEQFF. The CDR3 DNA follows: TGTGCCAGCAGCTCTCTAGCGGGAGTTGCCAATGAGCAGTTCTTC.

This clonotype has at least ten counts. The V gene is TRBV7-3, the J gene TRBJ2-1; 8 bases map to TRBD2. The CDR3 spans 15 residues. Trimming removed 4 bases from V and 9 bases from J; junction bases left unmatched: 11. The V gene's germline CDR1 is SGHTA and CDR2 FQGTGA. CDR3: CASSSKAGAEPEQFF. DNA of the CDR3: TGTGCCAGCAGCTCAAAAGCGGGAGCTGAGCCTGAGCAGTTCTTC.

In this sample, this clonotype turned up many times. The V and J genes are TRBV7-2 and TRBJ2-5, with D possibly matching TRBD2 (5 bases). V lost 5 bases and J 5 bases, leaving 12 bases between the germline ends. The germline V gene encodes CDR1 SGHTA and CDR2 FQGNSA. The CDR3 length is 13 residues. CDR3 loop: CASSPPGVETQYF. CDR3 coding DNA: TGTGCCAGCAGCCCCCCCGGGGTTGAGACCCAGTACTTC.

This clonotype appeared once. A much larger clone lies a single base off, so this may be a read error. Because the CDR3 is missing its conserved closing phenylalanine or tryptophan, this is likely a read error. V is TRBV19 and J is TRBJ2-7, with 12 bases identical to TRBD2. The CDR3 spans 15 residues. Germline V gene lookup returns CDR1 LNHDA and CDR2 SQIVND (reference sequence). J gave up 2 bases and V 4 bases, and 3 bases lay outside the gene matches. The CDR3 nucleotides are TGTGCCAGTAGTACCCGGACTAGCGGGACCTACGAGCAGTACCTC. Translation: CASSTRTSGTYEQYL.

This clonotype came up many times. The V gene is TRBV7-9, the J gene TRBJ2-7, with D perhaps TRBD2 (5 bases). The V end was cut by 0 bases, the J end by 0 bases, with 9 bases between. Germline V gene lookup returns CDR1 SEHNR and CDR2 FQNEAQ (reference sequence). The CDR3 runs 15 residues. CDR3 in DNA: TGTGCCAGCAGCTTAGCGCAGGAGGCCTCCTACGAGCAGTACTTC. It specifies CASSLAQEASYEQYF.

The sample holds many counts of this clonotype. The chain couples TRBV12-3 or TRBV12-4 to TRBJ2-1; D perhaps matches TRBD1 (6 bases). The germline V and J ends were trimmed by 7 bases and 7 bases, with 11 bases remaining between them. This CDR3 spans 12 amino acids. For the CDR3, the DNA is TGTGCCAGCATACTACAGGGAAATGAGCAGTTCTTC. Amino acids: CASILQGNEQFF.

This clonotype was recorded at least ten times. A read error may produce the germline difference seen at one junction end. The rearrangement links TRBV20-1 to TRBJ2-7, with D maybe TRBD1 (6 bases). Germline CDR1 is DFQATT and CDR2 is SNEGSKA (reference sequence). This CDR3 is built from 14 residues. The CDR3 DNA reads as TGCAGTGCGAGCACGGTACAGGGCTCCCACGAGCAGTACTTC. It yields the protein CSASTVQGSHEQYF.

Many counts were recorded for this clonotype. The chain is built from TRBV28 and TRBJ1-1; possible D gene TRBD1, 6 bases. The V gene lost 3 bases and the J gene lost 0 bases, with 8 bases spanning the gap. Germline lookup yields CDR1 MDHEN and CDR2 SYDVKM. This CDR3 comprises 14 residues. The CDR3 region is CASSFGGMNTEAFF. The CDR3 nucleotides are TGTGCCAGCAGTTTTGGGGGCATGAACACTGAAGCTTTCTTT.

This clonotype came up a few times. The chain employs TRBV20-1 and TRBJ2-1; 10 nucleotides match TRBD2. V gave up 0 bases and J gave up 5 bases; unmatched junction bases: 19. This CDR3 has 20 residues. The germline V gene encodes CDR1 DFQATT and CDR2 SNEGSKA (reference sequence). The CDR3 spells CSARDYSTTSGAGWHNEQFF. CDR3 sequence (DNA): TGCAGTGCTAGAGATTATTCCACAACTAGCGGGGCGGGGTGGCACAATGAGCAGTTCTTC.

This clonotype occurred many times. The chain combines TRBV7-3 with TRBJ2-7, with TRBD2 matching over 14 bases. Germline V gives CDR1 SGHTA, CDR2 FQGTGA. Trimming cost V 0 bases and J 1 base; bases outside gene matches: 5. This CDR3 region has 18 residues. CDR3 region: CASSLTGTSGSGSYEQYF. CDR3 DNA: TGTGCCAGCAGCTTAACGGGGACTAGCGGGAGCGGTTCCTACGAGCAGTACTTC.

Ten or more counts support this clonotype. The V gene is TRBV20-1, the J gene TRBJ1-5; TRBD1 matches at 7 bases. Germline-derived CDR1 and CDR2 are DFQATT and SNEGSKA (reference sequence). This CDR3 is 15 amino acids long. V lost 4 bases, J lost 5 bases, and 11 bases stayed unmatched. The CDR3 DNA sequence: TGCAGTGCTACTCTCTCAGGGACAGAGGATCAGCCCCAGCATTTT. This translates into CSATLSGTEDQPQHF.

The table lists this clonotype with many counts. The genes are TRBV3-1 and TRBJ1-1; D remains unclear. Trimming left V 6 bases short and J 0 bases short, with 11 bases between. Germline loops: CDR1 LGHDT, CDR2 YNNKEL (reference sequence). CDR3 length equals 14 residues. In nucleotides, the CDR3 is TGTGCCAGCAGGGCACAGTTCATGAACACTGAAGCTTTCTTT. Its translation: CASRAQFMNTEAFF.

This clonotype was recorded at least ten times. The V gene is TRBV5-5, the J gene TRBJ1-6, with a weak D call TRBD1 (5 bases). The ends were cut back, 6 bases at V and 9 bases at J, with 16 bases in the middle. CDR1 is SGHKS, CDR2 YYEKEE, per germline (reference sequence). This CDR3 is built from 14 residues. As DNA, the CDR3 is TGTGCCAGCACCCCCGATGGGGGTGCTTCACCCCTCCACTTT. It codes for CASTPDGGASPLHF.

This chain uses TRBV20-1 with TRBJ1-1; no clear D. V was cut by 4 bases and J by 4 bases, with 7 bases left in between. The CDR3 covers 11 residues. Germline assignment: CDR1 DFQATT and CDR2 SNEGSKA (reference sequence). The CDR3 bases are TGCAGTGCTAAGCGACCCACTGAAGCTTTCTTT. Translating it yields CSAKRPTEAFF.

The chain recombines TRBV20-1 with TRBJ1-2; D remains unclear. Germline CDR1 reads DFQATT; CDR2 reads SNEGSKA (reference sequence). The CDR3 has 11 amino acids. V lost 4 bases to trimming and J lost 7 bases, with 10 bases between them. For the CDR3, the DNA is TGCAGTGCTACCGGACCAGGTGGCTACACCTTC. This translates into CSATGPGGYTF.